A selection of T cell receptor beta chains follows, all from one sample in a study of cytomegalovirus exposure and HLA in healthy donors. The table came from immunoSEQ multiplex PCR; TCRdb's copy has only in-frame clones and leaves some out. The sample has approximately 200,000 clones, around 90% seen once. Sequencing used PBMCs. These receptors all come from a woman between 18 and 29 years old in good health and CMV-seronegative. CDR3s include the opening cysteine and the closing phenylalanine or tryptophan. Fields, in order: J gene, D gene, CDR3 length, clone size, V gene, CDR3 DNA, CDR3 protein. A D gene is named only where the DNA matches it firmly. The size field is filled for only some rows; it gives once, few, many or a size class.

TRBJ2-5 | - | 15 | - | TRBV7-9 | TGTGCCAGCAGCCCGTTGGACAGAATTCAAGAGACCCAGTACTTC | CASSPLDRIQETQYF
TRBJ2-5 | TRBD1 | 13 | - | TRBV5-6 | TGTGCCAGCTTGGACAGGAACGAAGAGACCCAGTACTTC | CASLDRNEETQYF
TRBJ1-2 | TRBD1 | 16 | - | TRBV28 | TGTGCCAGCAGTTGGGGGGACCACAGGGGCGCCTATGGCTACACCTTC | CASSWGDHRGAYGYTF
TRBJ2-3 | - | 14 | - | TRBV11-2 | TGTGCCAGCAGCTGGGACTGGGACGCAGATACGCAGTATTTT | CASSWDWDADTQYF
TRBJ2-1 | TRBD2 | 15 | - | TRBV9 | TGTGCCAGCAGCGTAGGTAGCGGGGGTCACAATGAGCAGTTCTTC | CASSVGSGGHNEQFF
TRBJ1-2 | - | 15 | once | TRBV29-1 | TGCAGCGTTGAACTCACTCGCTACGAGACAGAAGGCTACACCTTC | CSVELTRYETEGYTF
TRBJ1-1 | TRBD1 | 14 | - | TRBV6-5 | TGTGCCAGCACGTCGACAGGGGGCAACACTGAAGCTTTCTTT | CASTSTGGNTEAFF
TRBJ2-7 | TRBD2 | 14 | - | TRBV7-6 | TGTGCCAGCAGCTGGACTAGCGGGAGTTACGAGCAGTACTTC | CASSWTSGSYEQYF
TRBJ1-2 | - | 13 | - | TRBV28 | TGTGCCAGCAGCTTGGGGGGGCCCTATGGCTACACCTTC | CASSLGGPYGYTF
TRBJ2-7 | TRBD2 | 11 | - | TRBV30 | TGTGCCGGGAGGGGCAGCTACGAGCAGTACTTC | CAGRGSYEQYF
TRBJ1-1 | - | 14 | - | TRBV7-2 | TGTGCCAGCAGTCTTTTCTCAGTGAACACTGAAGCTTTCTTT | CASSLFSVNTEAFF
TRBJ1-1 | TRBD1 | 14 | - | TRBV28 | TGTGCCAGCACTTTCGACAGGGGTGGGACTGAAGCTTTCTTT | CASTFDRGGTEAFF
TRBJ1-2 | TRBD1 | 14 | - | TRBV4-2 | TGTGCCAGCAGCCAAGGACAGGGGACCTATGGCTACACCTTC | CASSQGQGTYGYTF
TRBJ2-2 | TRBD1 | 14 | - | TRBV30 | TGTGCCTGGGGCCCGGACAGGGCGACCGGGGAGCTGTTTTTT | CAWGPDRATGELFF
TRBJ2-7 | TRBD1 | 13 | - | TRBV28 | TGTGCCAGCAGTTTCGCAGGGGGCTACGAGCAGTACTTC | CASSFAGGYEQYF
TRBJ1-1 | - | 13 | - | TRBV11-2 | TGTGCCAGCAGCTTCACGGAGTACACTGAAGCTTTCTTT | CASSFTEYTEAFF
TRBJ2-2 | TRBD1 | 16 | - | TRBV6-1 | TGTGCCAGCAGTGAGGGACAGCGCCTCTACACCGGGGAGCTGTTTTTT | CASSEGQRLYTGELFF
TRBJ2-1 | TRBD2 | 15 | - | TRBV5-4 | TGTGCCAGCACCAATAGCGGGAGGGCCCCCAATGAGCAGTTCTTC | CASTNSGRAPNEQFF
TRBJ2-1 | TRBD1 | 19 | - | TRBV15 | TGTGCCACCAGCAGAGATCCGGTGGGACAGGCGAGCTCCTACAATGAGCAGTTCTTC | CATSRDPVGQASSYNEQFF
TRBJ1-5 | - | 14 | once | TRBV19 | TGTGCCAGTAGTATAGGGGGACTTGCGACGGCCCAGCATTTT | CASSIGGLATAQHF
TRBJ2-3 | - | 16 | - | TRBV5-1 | TGCGCCAGCAGCTTGTCACTAGCCGCAAAGCGGGATACGCAGTATTTT | CASSLSLAAKRDTQYF
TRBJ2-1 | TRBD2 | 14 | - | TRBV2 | TGTGCCAGCCTTAATGCGGGAGTGTTTAGTGAGCAGTTCTTC | CASLNAGVFSEQFF
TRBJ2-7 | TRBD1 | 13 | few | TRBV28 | TGTGCCAGCAGTTCGGACAGGGCCTACGAGCAGTACTTC | CASSSDRAYEQYF
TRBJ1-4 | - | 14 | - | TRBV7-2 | TGTGCCAGCAGTCCTGACCCAAAGGGGGAAAAACTGTTTTTT | CASSPDPKGEKLFF
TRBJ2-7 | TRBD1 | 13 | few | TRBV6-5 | TGTGCCAGCAGCCGGGACAGGAGCAACGAGCAGTACTTC | CASSRDRSNEQYF
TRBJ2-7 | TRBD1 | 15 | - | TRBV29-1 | TGCAGCGTTGAAGACTTGACAGGGGAAACCTACGAGCAGTACTTC | CSVEDLTGETYEQYF
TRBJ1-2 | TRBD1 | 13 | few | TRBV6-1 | TGTGCCAGCAGTGAAGGGGACAGGGGATATGATACCTTC | CASSEGDRGYDTF
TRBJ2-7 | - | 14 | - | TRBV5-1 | TGCGCCAGCAGCCCCACTGGCAGGGCCTACGAGCAGTACTTC | CASSPTGRAYEQYF
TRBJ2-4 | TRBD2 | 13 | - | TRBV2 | TGTGCCAGCAGGGGGACTAGGGAAAACATTCAGTACTTC | CASRGTRENIQYF
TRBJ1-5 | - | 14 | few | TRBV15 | TGTGCCACCAGCAGAGAGTTAGGGGATCAGCCCCAGCATTTT | CATSRELGDQPQHF
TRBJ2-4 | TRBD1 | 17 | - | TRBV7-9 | TGTGCCAGCAGCTCAGCGGGACAGGGGAAAGCCAAAAACATTCAGTACTTC | CASSSAGQGKAKNIQYF
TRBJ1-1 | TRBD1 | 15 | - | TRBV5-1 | TGCGCCAGCAGGGACGGGACAGGGTTGAAAACTGAAGCTTTCTTT | CASRDGTGLKTEAFF
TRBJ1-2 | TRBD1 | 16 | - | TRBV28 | TGTGCCAGCAGTGCTCCCCCGGGACAGGGACTCTATGGCTACACCTTC | CASSAPPGQGLYGYTF
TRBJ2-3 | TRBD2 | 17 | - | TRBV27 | TGTGCCAGCAGTTTTGTATTCGCGGGAGGGAGCACAGATACGCAGTATTTT | CASSFVFAGGSTDTQYF
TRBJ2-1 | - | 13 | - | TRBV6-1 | TGTGCCAGCACAAAGAGCTCCTACAATGAGCAGTTCTTC | CASTKSSYNEQFF
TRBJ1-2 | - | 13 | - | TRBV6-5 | TGTGCCAGCAGGCCCCGGGGGGCGCGTGGCTACACCTTC | CASRPRGARGYTF
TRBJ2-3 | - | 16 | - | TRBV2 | TGTGCCAGCAACGGGATTTACAGTACTAGCACAGATACGCAGTATTTT | CASNGIYSTSTDTQYF
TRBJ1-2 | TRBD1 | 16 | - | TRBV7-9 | TGTGCCAGCAGCGGACAGGGGGCTATCATACCCTATGGCTACACCTTC | CASSGQGAIIPYGYTF
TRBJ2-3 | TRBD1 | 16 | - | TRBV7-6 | TGTGCCAGCAGTCCAGACGGCGTTACCAGGGGGAATACGCAGTATTTT | CASSPDGVTRGNTQYF
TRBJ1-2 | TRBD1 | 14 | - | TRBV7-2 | TGTGCCAGCAGCTTAGACAGGGGGCGATCTGGCTACACCTTC | CASSLDRGRSGYTF
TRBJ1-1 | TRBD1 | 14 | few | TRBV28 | TGTGCCACCGCCGACAGGGCGTGGAGCACTGAAGCTTTCTTT | CATADRAWSTEAFF
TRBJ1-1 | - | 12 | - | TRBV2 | TGTGCCAGCAGTGAAGAGTGGGCCCGGGCTTTCTTT | CASSEEWARAFF
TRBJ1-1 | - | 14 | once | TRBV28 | TGTGCCAGCAGTTTGGGGGGGGGTGGTACTGAAGCTTTCTTT | CASSLGGGGTEAFF
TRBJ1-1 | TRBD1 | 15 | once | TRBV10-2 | TGCGCCAGCAGTGCCCGGACAGGGATGAACACTGAAGCTTTCTTT | CASSARTGMNTEAFF
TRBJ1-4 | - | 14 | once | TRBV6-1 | TGTGCCAGCAGACGGACACCAACTAATGAAAAACTGTTTTTT | CASRRTPTNEKLFF
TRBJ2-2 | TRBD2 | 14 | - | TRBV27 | TGTGCCAGCAGTCTAGCGGGAGGTCCCGGGGAGCTGTTTTTT | CASSLAGGPGELFF
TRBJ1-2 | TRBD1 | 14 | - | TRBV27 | TGTGCCAGCAGTTTACTGACAGGGGTTGGCGGCTACACCTTC | CASSLLTGVGGYTF